This TCR beta chain was captured in a study of blood T cells in healthy people across ages. Findings and caveats of the study: Estimated diversity, derived from one million T cells, was regarded as an underestimate. PBMC samples, being unsorted, prevented any conclusive comparison of naive and antigen-experienced cells.

Around 10 milliliters of peripheral blood were drawn from each donor. Isolating PBMCs gave at least 6 million of these cells per sample. The CDR3 runs 15 residues. The germline V gene encodes CDR1 MNHEY and CDR2 SVGAGI. V was pared by 5 bases and J by 0 bases, with 4 bases of the junction left unmatched. Next came a second PCR, run for 7 to 11 cycles, which used a sample-barcoded 5' primer along with a J-beta primer mix. TCRdb passed the 5' RACE reads through MiXCR, listing each CDR3 protein once. The sample holds about 640,000 distinct CDR3 sequences, about 28% seen once. The table lists this clonotype with many counts. Its antigen is undetermined.

The chain couples TRBV6-5 to TRBJ1-2; TRBD1 matches 9 bases. The material sequenced was blood. The TCR sequence derives from a woman older than 75 in good health. This CDR3 is CASSLRDRANYGYTF. In DNA, the CDR3 is TGTGCCAGCAGTCTCCGGGACAGGGCTAACTATGGCTACACCTTC.